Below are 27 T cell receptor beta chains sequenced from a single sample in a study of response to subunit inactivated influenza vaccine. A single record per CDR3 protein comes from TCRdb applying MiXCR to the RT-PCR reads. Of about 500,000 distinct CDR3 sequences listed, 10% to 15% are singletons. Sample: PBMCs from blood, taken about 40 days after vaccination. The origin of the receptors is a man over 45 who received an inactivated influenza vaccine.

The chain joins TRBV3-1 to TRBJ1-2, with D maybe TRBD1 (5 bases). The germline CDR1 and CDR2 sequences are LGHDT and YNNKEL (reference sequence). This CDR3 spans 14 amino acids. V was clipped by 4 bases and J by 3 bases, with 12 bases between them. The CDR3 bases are TGTGCCAGCAGCCCCGAAGCCAGGGACTATGGCTACACCTTC. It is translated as CASSPEARDYGYTF.

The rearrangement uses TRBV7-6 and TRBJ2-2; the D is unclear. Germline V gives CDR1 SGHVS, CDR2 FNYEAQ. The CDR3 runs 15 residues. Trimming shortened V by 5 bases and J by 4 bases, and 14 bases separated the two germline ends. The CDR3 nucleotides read TGTGCCAGCAGCGGCCGGTTGGGTTCCACCGGGGAGCTGTTTTTT. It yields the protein CASSGRLGSTGELFF.

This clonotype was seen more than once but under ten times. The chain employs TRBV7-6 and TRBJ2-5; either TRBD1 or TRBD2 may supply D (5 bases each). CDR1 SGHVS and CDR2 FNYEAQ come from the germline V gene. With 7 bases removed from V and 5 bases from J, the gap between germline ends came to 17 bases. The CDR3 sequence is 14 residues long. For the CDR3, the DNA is TGTGCCAGCACCCAATCCGGGGCCCTTGAGACCCAGTACTTC. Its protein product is CASTQSGALETQYF.

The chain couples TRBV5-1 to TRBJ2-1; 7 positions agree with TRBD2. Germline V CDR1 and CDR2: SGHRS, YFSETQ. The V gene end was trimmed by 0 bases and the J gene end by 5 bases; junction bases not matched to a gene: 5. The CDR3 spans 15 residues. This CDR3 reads CASSLDGGKNNEQFF. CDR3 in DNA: TGCGCCAGCAGCTTGGACGGGGGGAAAAACAATGAGCAGTTCTTC. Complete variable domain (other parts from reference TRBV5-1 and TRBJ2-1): KAGVTQTPRYLIKTRGQQVTLSCSPISGHRSVSWYQQTPGQGLQFLFEYFSETQRNKGNFPGRFSGRQFSNSRSEMNVSTLELGDSALYLCASSLDGGKNNEQFFGPGTRLTVL.

The CDR3 is CASSYSTGGERHGYTF. The DNA of the CDR3 is TGTGCCAGCAGTTACAGTACAGGGGGCGAGCGTCATGGCTACACCTTC. This chain joins TRBV6-2 or TRBV6-3 and TRBJ1-2, with 9 bases lining up with TRBD1. Germline lookup yields CDR1 MNHEY and CDR2 SVGEGT. The J segment lost 6 bases and the V segment lost 2 bases, leaving 10 bases of the junction unmatched. This CDR3 contains 16 residues.

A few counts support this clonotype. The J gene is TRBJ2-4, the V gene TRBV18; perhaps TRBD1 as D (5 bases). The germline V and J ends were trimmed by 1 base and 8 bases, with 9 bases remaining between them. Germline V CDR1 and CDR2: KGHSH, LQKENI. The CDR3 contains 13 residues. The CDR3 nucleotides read TGTGCCAGCTCACCACAGGGGATTCACATTCAGTACTTC. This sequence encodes CASSPQGIHIQYF.

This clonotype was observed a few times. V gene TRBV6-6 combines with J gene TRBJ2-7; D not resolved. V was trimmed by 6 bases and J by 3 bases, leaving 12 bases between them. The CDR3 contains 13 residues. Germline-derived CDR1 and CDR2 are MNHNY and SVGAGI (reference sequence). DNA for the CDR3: TGTGCCAGCAGAATTACCCCGGGCTACGAGCAGTACTTC. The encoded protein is CASRITPGYEQYF.

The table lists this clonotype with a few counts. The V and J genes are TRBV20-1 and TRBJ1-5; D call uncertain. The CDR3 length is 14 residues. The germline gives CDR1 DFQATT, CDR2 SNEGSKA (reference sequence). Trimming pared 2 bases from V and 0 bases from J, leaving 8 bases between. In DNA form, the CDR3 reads TGCAGTGCTAGAAATGCTTATAGCAATCAGCCCCAGCATTTT. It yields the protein CSARNAYSNQPQHF.

The CDR3 bases are TGTGCCAGCAGCTTAGAGTCGACGGGGGGGCGCTGGTCCTACAATGAGCAGTTCTTC. Its protein is CASSLESTGGRWSYNEQFF. This sequence joins TRBV11-1 and TRBJ2-1; 8 bases map to TRBD2. V shed 1 base, J shed 1 base, and the junction held 12 bases outside the gene matches. Germline CDR1 SGHAT, CDR2 FQDESV (reference sequence). This CDR3 is 19 amino acids long.

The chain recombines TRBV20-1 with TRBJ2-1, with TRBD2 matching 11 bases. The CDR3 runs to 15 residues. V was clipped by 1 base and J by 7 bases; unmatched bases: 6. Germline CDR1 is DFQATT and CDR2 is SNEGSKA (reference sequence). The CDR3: CSARAPSGRRNEQFF. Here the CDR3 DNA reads TGCAGTGCTAGAGCGCCTAGCGGGAGGCGGAATGAGCAGTTCTTC.

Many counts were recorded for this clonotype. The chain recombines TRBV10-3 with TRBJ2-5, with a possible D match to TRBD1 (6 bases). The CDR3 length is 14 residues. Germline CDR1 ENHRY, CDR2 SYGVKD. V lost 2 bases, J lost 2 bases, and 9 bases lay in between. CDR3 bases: TGTGCCATCAGTGAGCCTGGACAGCAAGAGACCCAGTACTTC. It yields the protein CAISEPGQQETQYF.

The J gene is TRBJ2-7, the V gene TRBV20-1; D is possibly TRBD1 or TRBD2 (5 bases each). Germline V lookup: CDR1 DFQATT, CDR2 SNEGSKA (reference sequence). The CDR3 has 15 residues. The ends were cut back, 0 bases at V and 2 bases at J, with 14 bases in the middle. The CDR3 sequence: CSARDAGTPTYEQYF. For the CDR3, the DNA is TGCAGTGCTAGAGATGCCGGGACCCCAACCTACGAGCAGTACTTC.

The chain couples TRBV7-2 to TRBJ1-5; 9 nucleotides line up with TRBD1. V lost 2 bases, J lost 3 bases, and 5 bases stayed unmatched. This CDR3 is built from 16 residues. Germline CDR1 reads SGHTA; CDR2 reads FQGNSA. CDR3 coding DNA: TGTGCCAGCAGCTTAACGGGACAGGGTGACAATCAGCCCCAGCATTTT. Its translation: CASSLTGQGDNQPQHF.

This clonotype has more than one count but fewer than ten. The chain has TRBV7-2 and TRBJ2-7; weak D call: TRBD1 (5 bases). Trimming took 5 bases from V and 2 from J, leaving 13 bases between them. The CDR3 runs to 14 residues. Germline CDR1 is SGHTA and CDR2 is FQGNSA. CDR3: CASSPWGSTYEQYF. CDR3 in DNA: TGTGCCAGCAGCCCTTGGGGCAGTACCTACGAGCAGTACTTC.

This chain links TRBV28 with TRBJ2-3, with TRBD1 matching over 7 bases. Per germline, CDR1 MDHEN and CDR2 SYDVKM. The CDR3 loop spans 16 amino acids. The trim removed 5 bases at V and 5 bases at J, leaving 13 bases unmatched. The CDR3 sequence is CASSRLRGAGGDTQYF. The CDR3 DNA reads TGTGCCAGCAGTCGTTTACGGGGCGCAGGGGGAGATACGCAGTATTTT.

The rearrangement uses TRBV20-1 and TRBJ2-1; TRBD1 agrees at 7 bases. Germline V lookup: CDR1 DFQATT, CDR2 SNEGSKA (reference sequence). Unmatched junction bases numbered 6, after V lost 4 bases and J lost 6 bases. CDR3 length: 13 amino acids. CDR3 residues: CSANKGAGNEQFF. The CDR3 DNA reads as TGCAGTGCTAATAAGGGGGCAGGCAATGAGCAGTTCTTC.

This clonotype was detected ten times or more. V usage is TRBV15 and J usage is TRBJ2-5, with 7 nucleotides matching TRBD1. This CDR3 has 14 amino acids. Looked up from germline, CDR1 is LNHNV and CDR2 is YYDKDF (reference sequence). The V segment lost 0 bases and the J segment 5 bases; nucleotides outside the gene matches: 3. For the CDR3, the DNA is TGTGCCACCAGCAGAGAAGGGGGCAGGGAGACCCAGTACTTC. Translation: CATSREGGRETQYF.

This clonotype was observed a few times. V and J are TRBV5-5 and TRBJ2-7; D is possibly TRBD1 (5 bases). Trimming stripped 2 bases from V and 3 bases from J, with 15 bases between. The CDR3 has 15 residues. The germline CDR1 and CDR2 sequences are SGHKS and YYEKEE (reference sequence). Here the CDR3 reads CASSFGIQDVYEQYF. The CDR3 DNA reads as TGTGCCAGCAGCTTTGGCATACAGGACGTCTACGAGCAGTACTTC.

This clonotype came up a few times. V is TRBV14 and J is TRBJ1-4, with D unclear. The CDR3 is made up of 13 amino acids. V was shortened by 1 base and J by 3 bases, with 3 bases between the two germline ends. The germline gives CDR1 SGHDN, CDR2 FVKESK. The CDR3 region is CASSQVANEKLFF. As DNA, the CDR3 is TGTGCCAGCAGCCAAGTTGCTAATGAAAAACTGTTTTTT.

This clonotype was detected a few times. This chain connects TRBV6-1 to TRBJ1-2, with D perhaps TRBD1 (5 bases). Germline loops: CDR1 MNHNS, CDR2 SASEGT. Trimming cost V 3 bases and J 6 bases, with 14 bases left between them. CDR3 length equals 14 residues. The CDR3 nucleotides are TGTGCCAGCAGTGACAGGGTGGATCGGAATGGCTACACCTTC. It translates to CASSDRVDRNGYTF.

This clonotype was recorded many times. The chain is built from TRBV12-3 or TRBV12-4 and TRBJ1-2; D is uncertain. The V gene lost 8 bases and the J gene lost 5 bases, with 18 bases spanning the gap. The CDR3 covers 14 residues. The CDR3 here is CASGYTSGIYGYTF. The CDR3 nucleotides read TGTGCCAGCGGCTACACGTCGGGGATTTATGGCTACACCTTC.

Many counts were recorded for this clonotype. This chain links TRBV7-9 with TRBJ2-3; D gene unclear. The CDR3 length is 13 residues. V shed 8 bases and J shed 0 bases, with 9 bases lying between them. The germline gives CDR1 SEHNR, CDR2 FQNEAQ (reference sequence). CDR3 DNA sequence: TGTGCCAGCGAGGATCCTAGCACAGATACGCAGTATTTT. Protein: CASEDPSTDTQYF. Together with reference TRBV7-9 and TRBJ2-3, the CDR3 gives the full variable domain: DTGVSQNPRHKITKRGQNVTFRCDPISEHNRLYWYRQTLGQGPEFLTYFQNEAQLEKSRLLSDRFSAERPKGSFSTLEIQRTEQGDSAMYLCASEDPSTDTQYFGPGTRLTVL.

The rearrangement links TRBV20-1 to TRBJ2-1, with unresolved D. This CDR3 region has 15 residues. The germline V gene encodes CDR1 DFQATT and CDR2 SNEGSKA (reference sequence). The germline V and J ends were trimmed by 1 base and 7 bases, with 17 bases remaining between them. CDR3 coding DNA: TGCAGTGCTAGAGGTTGGGCCCGGCCCTTAAATGAGCAGTTCTTC. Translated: CSARGWARPLNEQFF.

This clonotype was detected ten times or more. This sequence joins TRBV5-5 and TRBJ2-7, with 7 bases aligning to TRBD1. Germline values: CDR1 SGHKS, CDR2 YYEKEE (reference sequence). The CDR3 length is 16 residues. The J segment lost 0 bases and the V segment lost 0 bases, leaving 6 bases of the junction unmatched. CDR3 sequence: CASSLEGAVSSYEQYF. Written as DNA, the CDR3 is TGTGCCAGCAGCTTGGAGGGGGCGGTGAGCTCCTACGAGCAGTACTTC.

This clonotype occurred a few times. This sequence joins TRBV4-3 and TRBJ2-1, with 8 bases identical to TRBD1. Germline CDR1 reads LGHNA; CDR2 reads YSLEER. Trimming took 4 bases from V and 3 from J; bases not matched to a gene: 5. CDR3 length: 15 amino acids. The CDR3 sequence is CASSRDRRVYNEQFF. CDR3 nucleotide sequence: TGCGCCAGCAGCCGGGACAGGAGGGTCTACAATGAGCAGTTCTTC.

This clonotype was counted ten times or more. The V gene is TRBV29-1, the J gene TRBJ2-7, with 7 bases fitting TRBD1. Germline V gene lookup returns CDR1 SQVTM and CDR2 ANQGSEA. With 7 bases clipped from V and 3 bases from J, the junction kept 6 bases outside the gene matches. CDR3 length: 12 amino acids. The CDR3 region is CSARDRYYEQYF. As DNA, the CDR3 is TGCAGCGCCCGGGACAGATACTACGAGCAGTACTTC.

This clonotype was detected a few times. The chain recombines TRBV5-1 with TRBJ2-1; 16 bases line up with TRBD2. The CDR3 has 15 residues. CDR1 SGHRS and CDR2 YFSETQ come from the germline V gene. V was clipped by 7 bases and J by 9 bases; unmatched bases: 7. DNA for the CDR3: TGCGCCAGCCGAACGGGACTAGCGGGGGGGTTTGAGCAGTTCTTC. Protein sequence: CASRTGLAGGFEQFF.